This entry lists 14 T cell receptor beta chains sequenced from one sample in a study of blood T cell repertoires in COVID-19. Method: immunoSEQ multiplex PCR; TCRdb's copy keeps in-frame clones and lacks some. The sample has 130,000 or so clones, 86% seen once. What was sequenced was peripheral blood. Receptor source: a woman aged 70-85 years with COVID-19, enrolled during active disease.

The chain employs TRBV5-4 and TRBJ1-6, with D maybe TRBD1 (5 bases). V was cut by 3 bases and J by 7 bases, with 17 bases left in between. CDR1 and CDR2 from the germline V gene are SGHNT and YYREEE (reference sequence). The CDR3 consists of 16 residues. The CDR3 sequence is CASSSSLGRGNSPLHF. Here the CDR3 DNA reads TGTGCCAGCAGCTCCTCCCTGGGGCGCGGCAATTCACCCCTCCACTTT.

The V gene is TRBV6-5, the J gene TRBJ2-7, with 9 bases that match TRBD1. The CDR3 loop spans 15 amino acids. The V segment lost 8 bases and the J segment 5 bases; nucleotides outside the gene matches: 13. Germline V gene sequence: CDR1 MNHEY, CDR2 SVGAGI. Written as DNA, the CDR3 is TGTGCCAGCGGAAGAAATGGGGACAGGGTTGACGAGCAGTACTTC. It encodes CASGRNGDRVDEQYF.

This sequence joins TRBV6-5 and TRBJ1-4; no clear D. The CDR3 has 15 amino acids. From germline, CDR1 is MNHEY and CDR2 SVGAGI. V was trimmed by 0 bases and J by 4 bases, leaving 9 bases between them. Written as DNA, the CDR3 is TGTGCCAGCAGTTACTCTGGCAGGTATAATGAAAAACTGTTTTTT. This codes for CASSYSGRYNEKLFF.

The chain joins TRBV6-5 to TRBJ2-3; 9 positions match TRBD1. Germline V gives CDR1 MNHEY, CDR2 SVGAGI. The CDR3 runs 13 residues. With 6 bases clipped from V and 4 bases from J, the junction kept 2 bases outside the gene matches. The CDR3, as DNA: TGTGCCAGCAGGGGACAGGGCCCAGATACGCAGTATTTT. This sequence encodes CASRGQGPDTQYF.

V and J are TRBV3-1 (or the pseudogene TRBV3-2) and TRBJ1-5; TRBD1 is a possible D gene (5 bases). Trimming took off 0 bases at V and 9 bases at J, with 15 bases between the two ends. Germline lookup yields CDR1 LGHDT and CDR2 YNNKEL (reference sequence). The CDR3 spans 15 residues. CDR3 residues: CASSQDRGSLGPQHF. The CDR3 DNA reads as TGTGCCAGCAGCCAAGATAGGGGCTCTTTGGGGCCCCAGCATTTT.

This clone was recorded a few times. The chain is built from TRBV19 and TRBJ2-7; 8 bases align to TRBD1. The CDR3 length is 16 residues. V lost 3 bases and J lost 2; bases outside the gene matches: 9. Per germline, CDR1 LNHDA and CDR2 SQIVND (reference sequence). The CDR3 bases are TGTGCCAGTAGTATCGGACAGGGACTGAGGCCCTACGAGCAGTACTTC. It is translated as CASSIGQGLRPYEQYF.

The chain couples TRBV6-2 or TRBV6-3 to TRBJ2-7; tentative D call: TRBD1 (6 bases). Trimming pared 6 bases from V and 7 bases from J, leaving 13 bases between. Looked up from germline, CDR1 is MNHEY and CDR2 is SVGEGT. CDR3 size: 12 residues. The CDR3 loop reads CASSQGSREQYF. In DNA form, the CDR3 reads TGTGCCAGCAGCCAGGGGTCTCGGGAGCAGTACTTC.

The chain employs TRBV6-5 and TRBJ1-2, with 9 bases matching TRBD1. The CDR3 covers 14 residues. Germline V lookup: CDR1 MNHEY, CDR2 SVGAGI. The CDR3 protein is CTYRGHNKNYGYTF. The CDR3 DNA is TGTACTTACAGGGGGCACAATAAGAACTATGGCTACACCTTC.

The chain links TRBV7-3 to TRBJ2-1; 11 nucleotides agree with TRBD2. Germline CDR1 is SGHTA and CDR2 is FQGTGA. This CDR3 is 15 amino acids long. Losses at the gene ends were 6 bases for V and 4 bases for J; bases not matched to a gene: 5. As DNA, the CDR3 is TGTGCCAGCAGTCTAGCGGGGGGCCTTTACAATGAGCAGTTCTTC. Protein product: CASSLAGGLYNEQFF.

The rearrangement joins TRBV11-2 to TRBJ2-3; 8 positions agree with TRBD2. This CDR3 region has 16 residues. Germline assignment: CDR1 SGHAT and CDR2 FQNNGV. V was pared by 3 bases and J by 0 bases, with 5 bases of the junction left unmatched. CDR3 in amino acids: CASSFTGGRSTDTQYF. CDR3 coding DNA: TGTGCCAGCAGCTTTACGGGGGGGCGGAGCACAGATACGCAGTATTTT.

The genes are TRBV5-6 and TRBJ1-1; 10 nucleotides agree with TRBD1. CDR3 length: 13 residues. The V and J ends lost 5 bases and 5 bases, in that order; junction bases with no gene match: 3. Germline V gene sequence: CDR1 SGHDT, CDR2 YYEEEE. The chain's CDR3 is CASSWDRGTEAFF. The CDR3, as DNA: TGTGCCAGCAGTTGGGACAGGGGAACTGAAGCTTTCTTT.

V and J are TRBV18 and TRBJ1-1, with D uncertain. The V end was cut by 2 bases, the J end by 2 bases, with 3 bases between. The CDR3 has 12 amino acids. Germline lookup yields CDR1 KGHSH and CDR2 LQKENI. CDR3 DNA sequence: TGTGCCAGCTCACCAACAAACACTGAAGCTTTCTTT. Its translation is CASSPTNTEAFF.

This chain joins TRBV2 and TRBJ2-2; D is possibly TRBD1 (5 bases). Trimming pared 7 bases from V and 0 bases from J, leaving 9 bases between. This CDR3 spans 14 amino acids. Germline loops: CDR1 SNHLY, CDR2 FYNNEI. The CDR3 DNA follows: TGTGCCAGCAAAAAACAGGCGAACACCGGGGAGCTGTTTTTT. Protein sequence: CASKKQANTGELFF.

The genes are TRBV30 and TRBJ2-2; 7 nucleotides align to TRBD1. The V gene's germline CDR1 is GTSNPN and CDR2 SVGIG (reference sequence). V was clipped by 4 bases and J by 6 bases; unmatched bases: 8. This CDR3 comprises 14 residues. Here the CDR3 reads CAWIPSTGAGELFF. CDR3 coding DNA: TGTGCCTGGATCCCGTCAACAGGGGCCGGGGAGCTGTTTTTT.